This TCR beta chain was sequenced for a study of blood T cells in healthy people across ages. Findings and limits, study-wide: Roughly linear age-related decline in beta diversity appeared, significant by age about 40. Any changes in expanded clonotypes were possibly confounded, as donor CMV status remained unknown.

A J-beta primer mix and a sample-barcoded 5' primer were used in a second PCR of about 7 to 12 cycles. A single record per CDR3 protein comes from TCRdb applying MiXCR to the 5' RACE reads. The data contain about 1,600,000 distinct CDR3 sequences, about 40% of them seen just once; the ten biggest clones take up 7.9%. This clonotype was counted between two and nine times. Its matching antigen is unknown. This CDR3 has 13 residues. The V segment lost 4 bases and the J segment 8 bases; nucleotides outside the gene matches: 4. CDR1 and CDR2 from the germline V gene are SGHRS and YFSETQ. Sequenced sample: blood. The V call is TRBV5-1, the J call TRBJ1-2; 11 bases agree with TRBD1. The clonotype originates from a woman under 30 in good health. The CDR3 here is CASSRGQGVGYTF. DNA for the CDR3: TGCGCCAGCAGCCGGGGACAGGGGGTCGGCTACACCTTC.